The text below deals with one T cell receptor (beta chain). In the original workflow: Reference gene primers were amplified, and this amplification served to estimate nucleated cell counts. The method was immunoSEQ multiplex PCR; TCRdb's version includes in-frame clones alone and lacks a portion of them. V, J and clone size derive from that table, while D and trimming were established from the DNA sequence. The profile covers a few hundred thousand clones, with 88% appearing a single time and around 13% taken by the ten largest. The sample is drawn from a study of blood T cell repertoires in COVID-19. In the study overall: PBMCs, B-cell-depleted T cells, or T cells were the source of the cDNA or gDNA that made up the material.

The CDR3 covers 11 residues. Trimming took 10 bases from V and 3 from J, leaving 9 bases between them. During active infection, Seattle patients enrolled and were then monitored through disease. This chain links TRBV12-3 or TRBV12-4 with TRBJ1-2; D gene unclear. The clonotype originates from a woman aged 50 to 65 with COVID-19, enrolled during active disease. Sequences were obtained from peripheral blood. CDR3 bases: TGTGCCATCTCGGTATACTATGGCTACACCTTC. Protein sequence: CAISVYYGYTF.